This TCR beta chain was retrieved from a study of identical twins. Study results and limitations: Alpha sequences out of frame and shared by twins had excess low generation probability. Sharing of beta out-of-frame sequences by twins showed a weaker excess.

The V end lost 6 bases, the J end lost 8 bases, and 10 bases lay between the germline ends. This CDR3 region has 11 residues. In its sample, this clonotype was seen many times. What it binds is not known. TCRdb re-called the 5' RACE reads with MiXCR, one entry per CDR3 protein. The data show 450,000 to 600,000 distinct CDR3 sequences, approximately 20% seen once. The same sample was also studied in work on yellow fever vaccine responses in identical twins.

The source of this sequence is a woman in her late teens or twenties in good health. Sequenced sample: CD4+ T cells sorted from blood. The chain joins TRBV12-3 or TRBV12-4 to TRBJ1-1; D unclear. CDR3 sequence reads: CASSPGVEAFF. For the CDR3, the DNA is TGTGCCAGCAGCCCGGGAGTCGAAGCTTTCTTT.